These 2 T cell receptor beta chains were all obtained from the same sample, sequenced in a study of response to subunit inactivated influenza vaccine. TCRdb re-called the RT-PCR reads through MiXCR, storing one row per CDR3 protein. The table has 450,000 to 600,000 distinct CDR3 sequences, approximately 17% seen once; the top ten hold less than 4%. The sample in question was CD4+ T cells sorted from PBMCs, obtained 23 to 25 months after vaccination. The receptors were sampled from a man aged 45 to 70 who received an inactivated influenza vaccine.

This chain connects TRBV7-8 to TRBJ2-7, with D unresolved. This CDR3 contains 14 residues. Between the trimmed V and J ends, which lost 0 bases and 0 bases, there was a span of 6 bases. The germline gives CDR1 SGHVS, CDR2 FQNEAQ. The CDR3 protein is CASSLAGISYEQYF. The CDR3 bases are TGTGCCAGCAGCTTAGCGGGTATCTCCTACGAGCAGTACTTC.

The chain is built from TRBV4-3 and TRBJ2-1; D is possibly TRBD2 (6 bases). Trimming cost V 1 base and J 2 bases, with 15 bases left between them. Germline CDR1 is LGHNA and CDR2 is YSLEER. The CDR3 extends over 17 amino acids. The CDR3 sequence is CASSQVHGGVAYNEQFF. The CDR3 DNA is TGCGCCAGCAGCCAAGTACATGGCGGGGTCGCCTACAATGAGCAGTTCTTC.